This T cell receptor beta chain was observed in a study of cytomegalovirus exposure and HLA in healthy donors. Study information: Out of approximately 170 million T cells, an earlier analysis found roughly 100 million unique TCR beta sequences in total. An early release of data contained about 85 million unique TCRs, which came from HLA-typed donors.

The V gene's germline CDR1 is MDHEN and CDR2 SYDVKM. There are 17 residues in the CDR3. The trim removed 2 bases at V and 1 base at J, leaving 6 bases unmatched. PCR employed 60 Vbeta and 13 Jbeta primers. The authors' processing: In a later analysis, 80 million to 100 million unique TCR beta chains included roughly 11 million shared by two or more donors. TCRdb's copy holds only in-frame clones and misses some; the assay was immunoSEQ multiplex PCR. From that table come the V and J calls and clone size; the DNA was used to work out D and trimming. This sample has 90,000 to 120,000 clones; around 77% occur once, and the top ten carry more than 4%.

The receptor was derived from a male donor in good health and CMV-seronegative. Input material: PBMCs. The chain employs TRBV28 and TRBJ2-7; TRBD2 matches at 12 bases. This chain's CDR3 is CASSLTGLAGFSYEQYF. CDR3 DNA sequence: TGTGCCAGCAGTTTAACCGGACTAGCGGGATTTTCCTACGAGCAGTACTTC.